This TCR beta chain came from a study of Graves' ophthalmopathy and Graves' hyperthyroidism. Other autoimmune diseases, uncontrolled infections, pregnancy or lactation led to the exclusion of patients. What supplied the PBMCs was roughly 10 ml of fresh peripheral blood. V was cut by 1 base and J by 9 bases, with 12 bases left in between. This CDR3 is built from 13 residues. Looked up from germline, CDR1 is SGHTA and CDR2 is FQGTGA. Study results and limitations: Ophthalmopathy could be told apart from stable hyperthyroidism by a 13-signature model (87.88% sensitivity, roughly 81% specificity).

This clonotype was seen many times. Its target is unknown. As the template, RNA transcripts were used to amplify TCR beta CDR3 regions. Second-round multiplex PCR followed a first-round RT-PCR using HTBI primers. TCRdb reanalysed the multiplex PCR reads using MiXCR and keeps one entry per CDR3 protein. Of roughly 700,000 distinct CDR3 sequences detected, roughly two fifths appear once; the ten largest clones hold 44%. The receptor comes from an adult man with Graves' ophthalmopathy. The sequenced sample was peripheral blood. The rearrangement uses TRBV7-3 and TRBJ1-1; no reliable D call. In nucleotides, the CDR3 is TGTGCCAGCAGCTTAATGTCCGATGAGAAAGCTTTCTTT. This gives the protein CASSLMSDEKAFF.